This T cell receptor (beta chain) originates from a study of blood T cell repertoires in COVID-19. Measured with immunoSEQ multiplex PCR; TCRdb has only the in-frame clones, and not every one. The sample records some 220,000 clones, around 84% being singletons. A single count supports this clone. Germline CDR1 and CDR2: MNHEY and SMNVEV (reference sequence). This CDR3 has 14 amino acids. The V and J ends lost 3 bases and 3 bases respectively, with 12 bases between them. The chain is built from TRBV27 and TRBJ2-7; D perhaps matches TRBD1 (6 bases). The material sequenced was peripheral blood. This TCR came from a woman between 55 and 75 years old who had recovered from COVID-19. DNA of the CDR3: TGTGCCAGCAGTTTGACAGGCTTGTTCTACGAGCAGTACTTC. Translating it yields CASSLTGLFYEQYF.